This paragraph covers one TCR beta chain sequence. Antigen unknown. Sorting based on CD45RO/CCR7/CD25/CD127/CD95/CD27 separated CD4+ naive, central memory, regulatory and stem cell-like memory cells. Expressed TCRB transcripts were sequenced, since all the RNA that had been isolated was reverse transcribed. Profiling relied on immunoSEQ multiplex PCR, and the TCRdb table lists in-frame clones only, not all of them. Of some 360,000 clones listed, 20% are singletons. This sample is drawn from a study of beta chain features in type 1 diabetes. Regarding the study as a whole: Naive, central memory and Treg TCRB repertoires appeared more alike in patients than in healthy donors. Researchers cautioned that cDNA sequencing could over-represent cells with high TCR expression.

The sample was naive CD4+ T cells from blood. This TCR was sampled from a woman under 30 in good health.

The CDR3 protein is CASSPPAGGQFEQFF. The CDR3 region has the DNA TGCGCCAGCAGCCCCCCAGCGGGGGGGCAGTTCGAGCAGTTCTTC. The chain combines TRBV5-1 with TRBJ2-1, with TRBD2 identical over 10 bases. Germline V lookup: CDR1 SGHRS, CDR2 YFSETQ. The junction had 11 bases not matched to a gene; V was cut back by 4 bases and J by 10 bases. This CDR3 has 15 residues.